The entry below describes one TCR beta chain. In the original analysis: Estimation of nucleated cell counts relied on the amplification of reference gene primers. Assay used: immunoSEQ multiplex PCR; TCRdb lists only in-frame clones, some missing. Clone size and the V and J calls come from that table; the DNA yielded D and trimming. The sample has some 300,000 clones, 85% seen once. This entry comes from a study of blood T cell repertoires in COVID-19. Whole-study context: Material from acute and convalescent COVID-19 was sourced from the United States, Italy and Spain. T cells, B-cell-depleted T cells, or PBMCs supplied cDNA or gDNA.

CDR1 is LNHDA, CDR2 SQIVND, per germline (reference sequence). Trimming took 6 bases from V and 1 from J, leaving 19 bases between them. The length of the CDR3 is 16 residues. This clonotype was obtained from a woman between 50 and 59 years old with active or convalescent COVID-19. The gene calls are TRBV19 and TRBJ2-7; D is perhaps TRBD2 (7 bases). Sequences were obtained from peripheral blood. CDR3 sequence: CASSSWAGARSYEQYF. The CDR3 bases are TGTGCCAGTAGCTCGTGGGCGGGGGCGCGTTCCTACGAGCAGTACTTC.